Shown below are 4 T cell receptor beta chains from a single sample sequenced in a study of immune evolution from preneoplasia to lung adenocarcinoma. TCRdb keeps only in-frame clones here, not all; method: immunoSEQ multiplex PCR. The sample contains roughly 7,000 clones, around three quarters of which appear only once. The sequenced sample was FFPE invasive lung adenocarcinoma tissue. Source of these receptors: a person aged 35-50 years with lung adenocarcinoma.

The genes are TRBV20-1 and TRBJ2-7; the D is unclear. V lost 0 bases, J lost 6 bases, and 6 bases lay in between. Per germline, CDR1 DFQATT and CDR2 SNEGSKA (reference sequence). This CDR3 contains 11 residues. The CDR3 DNA follows: TGCAGTGCTAGAGATGTGGGCGAGCAGTACTTC. It translates to CSARDVGEQYF.

The V call is TRBV5-1, the J call TRBJ1-4, with no clear D. The V gene lost 0 bases and the J gene lost 7 bases, with 16 bases spanning the gap. The CDR3 has 16 residues. Germline V gene data show CDR1 as SGHRS and CDR2 as YFSETQ. CDR3 sequence: CASSLVGAGDPEKLFF. CDR3 nucleotides: TGCGCCAGCAGCTTGGTGGGCGCGGGAGACCCTGAAAAACTGTTTTTT.

This clone was seen once. The chain couples TRBV5-4 to TRBJ2-3, with unresolved D. The CDR3 consists of 14 residues. Per germline, CDR1 SGHNT and CDR2 YYREEE (reference sequence). Deletions cut 0 bases from V and 6 bases from J, with 11 bases between. The CDR3 sequence: CASSLGLVSDTQYF. Here the CDR3 DNA reads TGTGCCAGCAGCTTGGGCTTAGTTTCGGATACGCAGTATTTT. The full variable domain, completed using reference TRBV5-4 and TRBJ2-3, is ETGVTQSPTHLIKTRGQQVTLRCSSQSGHNTVSWYQQALGQGPQFIFQYYREEENGRGNFPPRFSGLQFPNYSSELNVNALELDDSALYLCASSLGLVSDTQYFGPGTRLTVL.

The chain links TRBV6-5 to TRBJ2-1; possibly TRBD1 or TRBD2 for D (5 bases each). Germline loops: CDR1 MNHEY, CDR2 SVGAGI. V shed 6 bases and J shed 0 bases, with 12 bases lying between them. CDR3 size: 15 residues. In nucleotides, the CDR3 is TGTGCCAGCAGCCGGGACGCGAGCTCCTACAATGAGCAGTTCTTC. Translated: CASSRDASSYNEQFF.